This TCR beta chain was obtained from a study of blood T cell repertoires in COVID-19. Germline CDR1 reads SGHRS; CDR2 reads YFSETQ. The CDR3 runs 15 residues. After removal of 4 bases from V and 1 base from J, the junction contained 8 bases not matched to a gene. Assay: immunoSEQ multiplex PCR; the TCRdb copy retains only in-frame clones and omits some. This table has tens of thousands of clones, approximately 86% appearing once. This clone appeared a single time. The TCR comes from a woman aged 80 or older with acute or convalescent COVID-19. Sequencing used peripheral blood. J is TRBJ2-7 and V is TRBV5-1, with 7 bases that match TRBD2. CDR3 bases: TGCGCCAGCAGCCCGGGGGGAGGCAGGTCCTACGAGCAGTACTTC. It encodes CASSPGGGRSYEQYF.